This TCR beta chain was captured in a study of graft-versus-host responses after intestinal transplantation. As for the study in general: Multivisceral, liver-intestinal, or isolated intestinal transplants were given to recipients. All recipients got anti-thymocyte globulin induction, then tacrolimus and steroids for roughly three years.

Clones were sequenced by immunoSEQ multiplex PCR, and TCRdb holds only the in-frame ones, with some missing. Among about 130,000 clones listed, about nine tenths were seen once. With respect to this clone: Its antigen is still unknown.

Study results and limitations: Graft-donor T cell macrochimerism in patients accompanied high graft-versus-host to host-versus-graft clonal ratios in allografts. Recipient marrow contained GvH clones, some of which appeared first in ileum or blood.

The TCR was taken from a human donor who received an intestinal transplant. The sequencing used unstimulated CD4+ T cells sorted from spleen or lymph node cells, collected before intestinal transplant.

The DNA for the CDR3 is TGTGCCATCAGTGGGACTAGCGGGAGTGGGAGCTCCTACAATGAGCAGTTCTTC. This sequence encodes CAISGTSGSGSSYNEQFF. V usage is TRBV10-3 and J usage is TRBJ2-1; the match to TRBD2 covers 13 bases. The CDR3 sequence is 18 residues long. With V trimmed by 4 bases and J by 0 bases, 6 bases remained unmatched. Germline CDR1 ENHRY, CDR2 SYGVKD.